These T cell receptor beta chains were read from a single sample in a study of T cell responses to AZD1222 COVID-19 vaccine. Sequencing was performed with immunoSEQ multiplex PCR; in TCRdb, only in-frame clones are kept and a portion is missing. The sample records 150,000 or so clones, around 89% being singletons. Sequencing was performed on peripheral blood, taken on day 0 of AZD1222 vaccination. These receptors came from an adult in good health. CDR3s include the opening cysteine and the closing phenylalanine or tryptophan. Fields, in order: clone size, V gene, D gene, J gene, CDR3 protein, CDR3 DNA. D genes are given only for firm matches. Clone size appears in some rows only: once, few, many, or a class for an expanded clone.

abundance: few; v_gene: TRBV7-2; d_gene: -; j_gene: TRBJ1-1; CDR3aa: CASSLAGRNTEAFF; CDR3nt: TGTGCCAGCAGCTTAGCGGGCAGGAACACTGAAGCTTTCTTT
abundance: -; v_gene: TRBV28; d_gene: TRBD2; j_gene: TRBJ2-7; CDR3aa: CASSTRSGSGDEQYF; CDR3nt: TGTGCCAGCAGTACTAGGAGCGGGAGCGGCGACGAGCAGTACTTC
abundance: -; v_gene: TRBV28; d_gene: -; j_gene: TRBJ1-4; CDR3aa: CAGQSGNEKLFF; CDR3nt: TGTGCCGGGCAGTCCGGTAATGAAAAACTGTTTTTT
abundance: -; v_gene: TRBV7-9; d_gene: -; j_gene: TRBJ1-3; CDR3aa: CASSLEQSSGNTIYF; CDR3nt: TGTGCCAGCAGCTTAGAACAGAGCTCTGGAAACACCATATATTTT
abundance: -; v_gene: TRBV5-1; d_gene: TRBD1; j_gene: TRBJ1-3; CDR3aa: CASSLAGQAGNTIYF; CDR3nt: TGCGCCAGCAGCTTGGCTGGACAGGCAGGAAACACCATATATTTT
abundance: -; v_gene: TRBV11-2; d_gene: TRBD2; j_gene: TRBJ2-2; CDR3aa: CASSYRGDTGELFF; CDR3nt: TGTGCCAGCAGCTATCGGGGGGACACCGGGGAGCTGTTTTTT
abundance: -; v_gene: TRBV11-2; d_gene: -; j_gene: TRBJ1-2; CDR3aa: CASSFSQGVYYGYTF; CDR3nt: TGTGCCAGCAGCTTTTCACAGGGAGTATACTATGGCTACACCTTC
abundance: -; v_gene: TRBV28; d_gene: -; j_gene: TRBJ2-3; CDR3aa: CACRDSSTDTQYF; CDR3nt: TGTGCCTGCCGGGACTCAAGCACAGATACGCAGTATTTT
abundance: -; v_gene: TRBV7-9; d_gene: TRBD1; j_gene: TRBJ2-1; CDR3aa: CASGPRSGTGINEQFF; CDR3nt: TGTGCCAGCGGACCTCGTTCCGGGACAGGAATCAATGAGCAGTTCTTC
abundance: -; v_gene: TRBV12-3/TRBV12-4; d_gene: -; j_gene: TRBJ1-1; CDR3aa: CASRKSGEAFF; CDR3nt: TGTGCCAGCAGGAAGTCTGGTGAAGCTTTCTTT
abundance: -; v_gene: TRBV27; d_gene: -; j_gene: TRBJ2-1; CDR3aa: CASSLSAGPGNEQFF; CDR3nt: TGTGCCAGCAGTTTATCGGCGGGACCTGGGAATGAGCAGTTCTTC